Presented here are 5 T cell receptor beta chains from one specimen sequenced in a study of CD8+ T cells in alopecia areata. Following RNA extraction, reverse transcription yielded cDNA that acted as the sequencing template. Profiled with immunoSEQ multiplex PCR; TCRdb holds only in-frame clones, not every one. The data hold 110,000 or so clones, with less than 45% observed a single time. Sequencing used CD4+ T cells sorted from blood. The source of these receptors is a human donor with alopecia areata.

The rearrangement links TRBV2 to TRBJ2-2; D gene ambiguous. The ends were cut back, 6 bases at V and 4 bases at J, with 12 bases in the middle. CDR1 SNHLY and CDR2 FYNNEI come from the germline V gene. The CDR3 spans 14 residues. In DNA form, the CDR3 reads TGTGCCAGCAGAAGGGATGTGAGCACCGGGGAGCTGTTTTTT. Its translation is CASRRDVSTGELFF.

The chain links TRBV19 to TRBJ1-2; D is uncertain. The V gene lost 5 bases and the J gene lost 3 bases, with 10 bases spanning the gap. This CDR3 comprises 13 residues. From germline, CDR1 is LNHDA and CDR2 SQIVND (reference sequence). The CDR3 nucleotides read TGTGCCAGTAGTCCCGACAAGGACTATGGCTACACCTTC. Its protein product is CASSPDKDYGYTF. The full variable domain, rest sourced from reference TRBV19 and TRBJ1-2, is DGGITQSPKYLFRKEGQNVTLSCEQNLNHDAMYWYRQDPGQGLRLIYYSQIVNDFQKGDIAEGYSVSREKKESFPLTVTSAQKNPTAFYLCASSPDKDYGYTFGSGTRLTVV.

This clone was counted a few times. J is TRBJ1-5 and V is TRBV29-1, with 9 bases lining up with TRBD1. The CDR3 is 15 residues long. V was pared by 6 bases and J by 1 base, with 7 bases of the junction left unmatched. Germline CDR1 and CDR2: SQVTM and ANQGSEA. The CDR3 sequence: CSVILQGASNQPQHF. The CDR3 coding sequence is TGCAGCGTCATACTACAGGGGGCAAGCAATCAGCCCCAGCATTTT.

About this clone: The sample contains more than one DNA sequence encoding this CDR3. The chain carries TRBV4-1 and TRBJ2-5; weak D call: TRBD1 (5 bases). Trimming cost V 5 bases and J 2 bases, with 9 bases left between them. CDR3 size: 13 residues. Germline lookup yields CDR1 MGHRA and CDR2 YSYEKL. CDR3 coding DNA: TGCGCCAGCAGCTCAGGGCAACAAGAGACCCAGTACTTC. This encodes CASSSGQQETQYF.

The chain employs TRBV18 and TRBJ1-1, with 11 positions matching TRBD1. The CDR3 contains 14 residues. In germline, CDR1 is KGHSH, CDR2 LQKENI. V shed 6 bases and J 3 bases; nucleotides not matched to a gene: 3. This CDR3 is CASSGTGGDTEAFF. Written as DNA, the CDR3 is TGTGCCAGCTCCGGGACAGGGGGGGACACTGAAGCTTTCTTT.